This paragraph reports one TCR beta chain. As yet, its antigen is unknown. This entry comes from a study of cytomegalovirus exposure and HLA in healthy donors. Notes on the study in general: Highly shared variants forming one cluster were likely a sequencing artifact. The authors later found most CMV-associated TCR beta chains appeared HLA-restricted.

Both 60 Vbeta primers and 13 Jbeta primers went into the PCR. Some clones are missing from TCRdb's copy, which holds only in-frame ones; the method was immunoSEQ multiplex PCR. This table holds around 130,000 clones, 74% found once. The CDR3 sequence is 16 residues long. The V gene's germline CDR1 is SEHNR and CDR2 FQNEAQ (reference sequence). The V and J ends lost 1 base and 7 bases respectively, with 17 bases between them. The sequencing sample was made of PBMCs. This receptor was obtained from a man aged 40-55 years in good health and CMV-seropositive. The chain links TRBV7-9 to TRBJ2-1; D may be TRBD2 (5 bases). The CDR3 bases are TGTGCCAGCAGCTTAGTGGCGGGCCTCATGGAAAATGAGCAGTTCTTC. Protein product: CASSLVAGLMENEQFF.